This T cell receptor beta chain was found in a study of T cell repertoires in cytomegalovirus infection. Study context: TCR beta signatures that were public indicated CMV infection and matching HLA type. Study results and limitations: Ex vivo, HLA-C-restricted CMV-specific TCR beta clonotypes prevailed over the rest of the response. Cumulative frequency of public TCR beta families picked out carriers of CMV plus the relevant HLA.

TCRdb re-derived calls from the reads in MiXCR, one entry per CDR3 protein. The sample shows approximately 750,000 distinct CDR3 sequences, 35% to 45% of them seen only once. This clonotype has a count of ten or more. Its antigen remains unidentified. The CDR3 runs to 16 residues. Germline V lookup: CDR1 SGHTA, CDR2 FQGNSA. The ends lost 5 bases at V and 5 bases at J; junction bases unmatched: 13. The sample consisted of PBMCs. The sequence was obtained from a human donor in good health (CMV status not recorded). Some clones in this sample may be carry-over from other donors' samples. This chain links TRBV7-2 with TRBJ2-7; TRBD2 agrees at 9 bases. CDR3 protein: CASSPLPAGGWNEQYF. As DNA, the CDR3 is TGTGCCAGCAGCCCTTTACCCGCGGGAGGGTGGAACGAGCAGTACTTC.